This TCR beta chain is drawn from a study of human T cells and chemical hapten exposure. Study at large: Skin on the upper inner arm, about 2 cm by about 2 cm in size, was sensitized with 2% DPC.

The CDR3 has 15 amino acids. Germline V gives CDR1 SGHTA, CDR2 FQGNSA. The V gene lost 2 bases and the J gene lost 0 bases, with 8 bases spanning the gap. This clonotype has more than one count but fewer than ten. TCRdb independently ran MiXCR on the RACE reads; one entry per CDR3 protein. The table lists about 380,000 distinct CDR3 sequences, approximately 5.1% of them singletons, with 2.5% to 3% in the top ten. The sample's time point: pre-sensitization, week 0. The sample's treatment: therapeutic diphenylcyclopropenone sensitization with weekly scalp DPC. Patients had alopecia, were aged 18 to 70, and were not pregnant. The template was total RNA from unfractionated whole blood.

This chain connects TRBV7-2 to TRBJ2-1; D is tentatively TRBD1 or TRBD2 (6 bases each). The sequencing here drew on whole blood, taken in connection with sensitization to the hapten diphenylcyclopropenone (DPC). The receptor's source is a woman in her fifties or sixties with alopecia areata. Some clones in this sample may be carry-over from other donors' samples. The CDR3 protein is CASSLRGRSYNEQFF. CDR3 DNA: TGTGCCAGCAGCTTACGGGGGCGCTCCTACAATGAGCAGTTCTTC.